This T cell receptor beta chain stems from a study of identical twins (dated by TCRdb to 2016 to 2017). For context, the study as a whole: TCR alpha and beta repertoires from monozygotic twins, unrelated adults of various ages and cord blood were deep-sequenced to test whether fetal clonotypes persist. Replicate twin experiments were performed at different times using different library preparation protocols to rule out contamination.

What the study reported, not specific to this receptor: The excess sharing between twins in beta out-of-frame sequences was weaker because fewer shared sequences reduced the signal-to-noise ratio. In monozygotic twins, recombination models systematically underestimated out-of-frame TCR alpha sharing, but the models matched the sharing seen between unrelated individuals. Out-of-frame TCR alpha sequences shared between twins showed an excess of low generation-probability sequences compared with coincidental sharing between unrelated individuals. Abundant cord blood beta clonotypes had fewer insertions, young adult naive repertoires showed a similar but weaker trend, and memory repertoires showed no such trend. Conclusions relied on cross-sectional statistical analysis, since the same donors could not be followed over many years. Zero-insertion analyses could be partly confounded by invariant T cells such as MAIT and iNKT, although diverse VJ usage argued against such confounding for most clonotypes.

V is cut by 3 bases and J by 2 bases, and the space between the germline ends is 11 bases. The CDR3 contains 14 residues, cysteine and phenylalanine counted. Of the read, only the CDR3 DNA is kept; its 42 bases are in frame from base 1. CDR1 and CDR2, looked up from the germline V gene, are SGHRS and YFSETQ. All donors were healthy Caucasians. The twin cohort consisted of three pairs of female monozygotic twins, all aged roughly 18 to 30 years. Positive isolation kits from Invitrogen were used to isolate the CD4+ and CD8+ T cell populations. As to this clonotype: This receptor's antigen is unknown. Base qualities are not recorded, but no much larger clone differs from it by a single base.

Library method: 5' RACE. Instrument on record: Illumina HiSeq 2000. Template switching added a universal primer binding site, and the final cDNA carried a unique molecular identifier that allowed TCR cDNA molecules to be counted accurately. Specific primers in the conserved constant-segment region were used to synthesize first-strand cDNA for the TCR alpha and beta chains. Each cDNA library was double barcoded, with a SMART-Mk sample barcode plus Illumina barcodes, to control for contamination. TruSeq adapter sequences and Illumina sample barcodes were added in two successive PCR steps. The Illumina HiSeq platform was used with custom primers to sequence TCR alpha and beta cDNA libraries. The original pipeline was this. MiGEC was used to process raw reads and extract unique molecular identifiers, and MiXCR was used to find CDR3 positions. Recombination models were inferred per individual with the repgenHMM and IGoR tools using an EM algorithm. Shared clonotypes were analyzed with the tcR package in R, and sharing was normalized by the product of cloneset sizes. To study raw recombination free of thymic and clonal selection effects, out-of-frame nonproductive sequences were analyzed. TCRdb trimmed the raw reads at Q25, called clones with MiXCR and kept productive beta chains. Entries are consolidated by CDR3 protein sequence, retaining the most common genes and DNA. The V and J calls were not made by the authors but by TCRdb's processing. The sample table contains just under 550,000 distinct CDR3 sequences; only one count was recorded for 13% to 15% of them. The biggest ten clones account for 0.44% of the sample.

This same sample was also taken into another study, of yellow fever vaccine responses in identical twins. The second study reports: According to the authors, in identical twins the way T cells responded to vaccination appeared partly convergent and partly personalized. The study precisely tracked vaccine-responding T cell clones in identical twins.

Sample: CD4+ T cells sorted from blood. The sequence was obtained from a woman aged 18-29 years in good health. The V and J segments used are TRBV5-1 and TRBJ1-1; a tentative D call is TRBD1 (5 bases match). This receptor carries the CDR3 CASSSDSFNTEAFF. The DNA sequence is as follows: TGCGCCAGCAGCTCTGACAGTTTCAACACTGAAGCTTTCTTT.